This entry is about one T cell receptor (beta chain). The data derive from a study of tumor T cells in aggressive B-cell lymphoma. The CDR3 contains 18 residues. The assay was immunoSEQ multiplex PCR, and TCRdb's table has in-frame clones only and misses some. The sample holds roughly 220 clones, 86% seen once. The chain recombines TRBV12-1 with TRBJ2-7; TRBD2 is the table's D call, not checked against the DNA. TRBV12-1 is noted as a pseudogene. Sequencing was performed on tumor tissue. The origin of this receptor is an adult with diffuse large B cell lymphoma. The CDR3 spells CASSSVGSLIAAPYEQYF. The CDR3 DNA is TGTGCCAGCAGCTCAGTGGGGTCTTTGATAGCGGCCCCCTACGAGCAGTACTTC.